The rows below give T cell receptor beta chains drawn from one sample of a study of shared clonotypes between healthy human individuals. Assay used: immunoSEQ multiplex PCR; TCRdb lists only in-frame clones, some missing. In the table there are 2 million to 3 million clones, 80% to 95% of which are singletons. Specimen: naive CD4+ T cells from PBMCs. Every receptor here comes from a young man in good health. Some clones in this sample may be carry-over from other donors' samples. CDR3s include the opening cysteine and the closing phenylalanine or tryptophan. The D gene is left open where the match is weak. For some rows the clone size is stated as once, few or many, or as a class when expanded; others skip it.

length: 17; J: TRBJ2-3; D: NA; size: NA; V: TRBV5-6; CDR3: CASSYNRDSGSTDTQYF; DNA: TGTGCCAGCAGCTACAATCGGGACTCGGGATCCACAGATACGCAGTATTTT
length: 11; J: TRBJ1-1; D: NA; size: few; V: TRBV25-1; CDR3: CASSMNTEAFF; DNA: TGTGCCAGTAGTATGAACACTGAAGCTTTCTTT
length: 16; J: TRBJ2-2; D: NA; size: NA; V: TRBV9; CDR3: CASSVDGRLNTGELFF; DNA: TGTGCCAGCAGCGTAGATGGGCGACTGAACACCGGGGAGCTGTTTTTT
length: 11; J: TRBJ2-5; D: NA; size: once; V: TRBV29-1; CDR3: CSVREWETQYF; DNA: TGCAGCGTTCGGGAGTGGGAGACCCAGTACTTC
length: 14; J: TRBJ1-1; D: NA; size: NA; V: TRBV27; CDR3: CASSLRNSNTEAFF; DNA: TGTGCCAGCAGTTTACGGAACTCGAACACTGAAGCTTTCTTT
length: 15; J: TRBJ2-6; D: NA; size: NA; V: TRBV6-4; CDR3: CASKEQPSGANVLTF; DNA: TGTGCCAGCAAGGAACAGCCCTCTGGGGCCAACGTCCTGACTTTC
length: 16; J: TRBJ2-3; D: TRBD2; size: NA; V: TRBV11-3; CDR3: CASSSTSGPSTDTQYF; DNA: TGTGCCAGCAGCTCCACTAGCGGCCCAAGCACAGATACGCAGTATTTT
length: 16; J: TRBJ2-7; D: NA; size: NA; V: TRBV7-9; CDR3: CASSLGLRTVLGEQYF; DNA: TGTGCCAGCAGCTTAGGCCTCCGGACAGTCCTTGGGGAGCAGTACTTC
length: 15; J: TRBJ1-6; D: TRBD1; size: NA; V: TRBV27; CDR3: CASCPDTGGNSPLHF; DNA: TGTGCCAGCTGCCCTGACACAGGGGGTAATTCACCCCTCCACTTT
length: 14; J: TRBJ1-2; D: NA; size: NA; V: TRBV7-2; CDR3: CASSLDPLRTVYTF; DNA: TGTGCCAGCAGCCTCGACCCGCTACGGACAGTTTACACCTTC
length: 15; J: TRBJ2-7; D: TRBD2; size: NA; V: TRBV11-2; CDR3: CASSLLGSGRYEQYF; DNA: TGTGCCAGCAGCTTATTAGGTAGCGGGAGGTACGAGCAGTACTTC
length: 11; J: TRBJ2-1; D: NA; size: NA; V: TRBV5-4; CDR3: CASSLTTEQFF; DNA: TGTGCCAGCAGCCTAACCACCGAGCAGTTCTTC
length: 15; J: TRBJ2-3; D: NA; size: NA; V: TRBV27; CDR3: CASSLGPIVADTQYF; DNA: TGTGCCAGCAGTTTAGGCCCCATTGTAGCAGATACGCAGTATTTT
length: 14; J: TRBJ2-7; D: TRBD2; size: NA; V: TRBV9; CDR3: CASSLGRDWREQYF; DNA: TGTGCCAGCAGCCTAGGGAGGGACTGGAGGGAGCAGTACTTC
length: 16; J: TRBJ2-2; D: TRBD1; size: NA; V: TRBV7-8; CDR3: CASSLWNRGNTGELFF; DNA: TGTGCCAGCAGCTTATGGAACAGGGGCAACACCGGGGAGCTGTTTTTT
length: 16; J: TRBJ2-3; D: NA; size: once; V: TRBV5-1; CDR3: CASSLRRELGTDTQYF; DNA: TGCGCCAGCAGCTTGCGACGGGAGCTCGGCACAGATACGCAGTATTTT
length: 16; J: TRBJ2-2; D: TRBD1; size: NA; V: TRBV30; CDR3: CAWSVLDRDDTGELFF; DNA: TGTGCCTGGAGTGTACTGGACAGGGATGACACCGGGGAGCTGTTTTTT
length: 14; J: TRBJ2-2; D: TRBD2; size: NA; V: TRBV18; CDR3: CASSPPGGTGELFF; DNA: TGTGCCAGCTCACCCCCGGGGGGAACCGGGGAGCTGTTTTTT
length: 15; J: TRBJ1-2; D: NA; size: NA; V: TRBV5-1; CDR3: CASSLRGSRDYGYTF; DNA: TGCGCCAGCAGCTTGCGGGGGTCTCGTGACTATGGCTACACCTTC
length: 16; J: TRBJ2-7; D: NA; size: NA; V: TRBV28; CDR3: CASSTGLKGIYYEQYF; DNA: TGTGCCAGCAGTACGGGTCTGAAAGGGATCTACTACGAGCAGTACTTC
length: 15; J: TRBJ2-3; D: TRBD2; size: NA; V: TRBV10-3; CDR3: CAIRASGRGLDTQYF; DNA: TGTGCCATCAGGGCTAGCGGGAGAGGCCTCGATACGCAGTATTTT
length: 16; J: TRBJ2-1; D: TRBD2; size: NA; V: TRBV15; CDR3: CATSRVRAGRYNEQFF; DNA: TGTGCCACCAGCAGAGTACGAGCGGGAAGGTACAATGAGCAGTTCTTC
length: 15; J: TRBJ2-3; D: NA; size: NA; V: TRBV5-1; CDR3: CASSLEDVGTDTQYF; DNA: TGCGCCAGCAGCTTGGAGGACGTAGGCACAGATACGCAGTATTTT
length: 15; J: TRBJ2-3; D: TRBD1; size: NA; V: TRBV2; CDR3: CASSPRQGAGDTQYF; DNA: TGTGCCAGCAGTCCACGACAGGGGGCAGGAGATACGCAGTATTTT
length: 14; J: TRBJ2-7; D: NA; size: NA; V: TRBV5-6; CDR3: CASSATGSGYEQYF; DNA: TGTGCCAGCAGCGCGACGGGGTCTGGCTACGAGCAGTACTTC
length: 15; J: TRBJ2-7; D: NA; size: NA; V: TRBV7-2; CDR3: CASSLWAGSSYEQYF; DNA: TGTGCCAGCAGCTTGTGGGCGGGAAGCTCCTACGAGCAGTACTTC
length: 14; J: TRBJ2-7; D: NA; size: NA; V: TRBV7-9; CDR3: CASSLLTGPHEQYF; DNA: TGTGCCAGCAGCTTATTGACCGGCCCCCACGAGCAGTACTTC
length: 14; J: TRBJ2-7; D: NA; size: NA; V: TRBV6-5; CDR3: CASSYPPRGGEQYF; DNA: TGTGCCAGCAGTTACCCCCCAAGGGGGGGCGAGCAGTACTTC
length: 14; J: TRBJ1-3; D: NA; size: once; V: TRBV7-9; CDR3: CASSSGRPTDAIYF; DNA: TGTGCCAGCAGCTCGGGACGGCCTACGGACGCCATATATTTT
length: 15; J: TRBJ2-3; D: TRBD2; size: NA; V: TRBV7-2; CDR3: CASSLGLAGADTQYF; DNA: TGTGCCAGCAGCTTGGGACTAGCGGGGGCAGATACGCAGTATTTT
length: 8; J: TRBJ2-1; D: TRBD2; size: NA; V: TRBV27; CDR3: CGGNEQFF; DNA: TGCGGGGGGAACGAGCAGTTCTTC
length: 11; J: TRBJ2-7; D: NA; size: NA; V: TRBV20-1; CDR3: CSATDSREQYF; DNA: TGCAGTGCTACTGACTCCCGGGAGCAGTACTTC
length: 15; J: TRBJ1-2; D: NA; size: NA; V: TRBV11-2; CDR3: CASSLNTGRNYGYTF; DNA: TGTGCCAGCAGCTTGAACACTGGGAGGAACTATGGCTACACCTTC
length: 14; J: TRBJ2-1; D: NA; size: once; V: TRBV7-2; CDR3: CASSLSSSYNEQFF; DNA: TGTGCCAGCAGCTTATCGAGCTCCTACAATGAGCAGTTCTTC
length: 17; J: TRBJ2-1; D: NA; size: NA; V: TRBV2; CDR3: CASSKRSTSTSYNEQFF; DNA: TGTGCCAGCAGTAAAAGGAGCACTAGCACATCCTACAATGAGCAGTTCTTC
length: 14; J: TRBJ1-4; D: NA; size: NA; V: TRBV5-1; CDR3: CASKPGLANEKLFF; DNA: TGCGCCAGCAAGCCAGGGCTGGCTAATGAAAAACTGTTTTTT
length: 15; J: TRBJ2-1; D: NA; size: NA; V: TRBV10-3; CDR3: CAISAGTLRYNEQFF; DNA: TGTGCCATCAGCGCCGGGACCCTCCGCTACAATGAGCAGTTCTTC
length: 18; J: TRBJ2-1; D: TRBD2; size: once; V: TRBV7-9; CDR3: CASSLAVSFSGRFNEQFF; DNA: TGTGCCAGCAGCTTAGCAGTTTCGTTTAGCGGGAGATTTAATGAGCAGTTCTTC
length: 16; J: TRBJ2-7; D: TRBD2; size: NA; V: TRBV25-1; CDR3: CASSQAGGRTPTGQYF; DNA: TGTGCCAGCAGTCAAGCGGGAGGCCGAACCCCTACGGGGCAGTACTTC
length: 14; J: TRBJ2-7; D: TRBD2; size: NA; V: TRBV28; CDR3: CASTPTGGHYEQYF; DNA: TGTGCCAGCACCCCCACGGGGGGGCACTACGAGCAGTACTTC
length: 15; J: TRBJ1-5; D: NA; size: NA; V: TRBV19; CDR3: CASSTTAIDTQPQHF; DNA: TGTGCCAGTAGCACGACAGCCATCGACACTCAGCCCCAGCATTTT
length: 15; J: TRBJ1-5; D: NA; size: NA; V: TRBV28; CDR3: CASSGTGMGNQPQHF; DNA: TGTGCCAGCAGCGGCACAGGGATGGGCAATCAGCCCCAGCATTTT
length: 13; J: TRBJ1-5; D: NA; size: NA; V: TRBV6-1; CDR3: CASSESGGMPQHF; DNA: TGTGCCAGCAGTGAAAGCGGGGGGATGCCCCAGCATTTT
length: 14; J: TRBJ1-1; D: TRBD1; size: few; V: TRBV19; CDR3: CASEVRGKNTEAFF; DNA: TGTGCCAGCGAGGTCAGGGGGAAGAACACTGAAGCTTTCTTT
length: 16; J: TRBJ1-2; D: TRBD1; size: NA; V: TRBV18; CDR3: CASSPFNRDSEYGYTF; DNA: TGTGCCAGCTCGCCCTTTAACCGGGACAGCGAGTATGGCTACACCTTC
length: 18; J: TRBJ1-5; D: TRBD1; size: NA; V: TRBV4-1; CDR3: CASSRPSTQGASNQPQHF; DNA: TGCGCCAGCAGTCGTCCATCCACTCAGGGGGCAAGCAATCAGCCCCAGCATTTT
length: 15; J: TRBJ2-3; D: NA; size: NA; V: TRBV7-2; CDR3: CASSRWSASTDTQYF; DNA: TGTGCCAGCAGCCGCTGGTCAGCTAGCACAGATACGCAGTATTTT
length: 12; J: TRBJ1-5; D: NA; size: NA; V: TRBV28; CDR3: CASSPRGQPQHF; DNA: TGTGCCAGCAGCCCTAGAGGCCAGCCCCAGCATTTT
length: 14; J: TRBJ2-1; D: NA; size: NA; V: TRBV7-9; CDR3: CASSLGQAVNEQFF; DNA: TGTGCCAGCAGCTTAGGGCAGGCAGTCAATGAGCAGTTCTTC
length: 12; J: TRBJ1-6; D: NA; size: NA; V: TRBV28; CDR3: CASRAQYSPLHF; DNA: TGTGCCAGCAGAGCCCAGTATTCACCCCTCCACTTT
length: 15; J: TRBJ1-4; D: TRBD1; size: NA; V: TRBV18; CDR3: CASTGQRATNEKLFF; DNA: TGTGCCAGCACGGGACAGCGCGCAACTAATGAAAAACTGTTTTTT
length: 13; J: TRBJ2-3; D: TRBD1; size: NA; V: TRBV7-2; CDR3: CASSLGPGTGLYF; DNA: TGTGCCAGCAGCTTAGGGCCGGGGACAGGGTTGTATTTT
length: 14; J: TRBJ2-5; D: TRBD1; size: NA; V: TRBV5-6; CDR3: CASSWTGAGETQYF; DNA: TGTGCCAGCAGCTGGACAGGGGCCGGGGAGACCCAGTACTTC